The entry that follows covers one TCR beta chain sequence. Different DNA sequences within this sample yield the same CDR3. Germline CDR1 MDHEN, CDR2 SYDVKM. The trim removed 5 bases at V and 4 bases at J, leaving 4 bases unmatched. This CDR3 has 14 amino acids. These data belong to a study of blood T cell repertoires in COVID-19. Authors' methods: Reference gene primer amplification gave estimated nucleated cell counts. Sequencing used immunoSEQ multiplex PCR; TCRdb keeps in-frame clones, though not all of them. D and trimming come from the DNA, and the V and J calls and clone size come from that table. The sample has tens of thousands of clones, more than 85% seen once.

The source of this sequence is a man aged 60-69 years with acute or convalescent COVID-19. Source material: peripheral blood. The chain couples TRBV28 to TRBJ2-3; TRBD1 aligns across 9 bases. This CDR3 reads CASSTGQGSDTQYF. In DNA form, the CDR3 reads TGTGCCAGCAGTACGGGACAGGGCTCAGATACGCAGTATTTT.